The TCR beta chain described here comes from a study of blood T cell repertoires in COVID-19. For the study at large: Samples came from the United States, Italy and Spain, spanning acute and convalescent COVID-19.

Generated by immunoSEQ multiplex PCR, the TCRdb table keeps only in-frame clones and is missing some. The sample shows around 200,000 clones, around 83% of them seen only once. Participant ages covered roughly 18 to 89 years across some 25 US areas. In assigning cohorts, the study relied on participant-reported clinical history. The CDR3 has 12 residues. V was shortened by 3 bases and J by 6 bases, with 9 bases between the two germline ends. The TCR originated in a man in his forties or fifties who had recovered from COVID-19. The genes are TRBV12-3 or TRBV12-4 and TRBJ2-7, with TRBD2 as a possible D gene (6 bases). The sample comprised PBMCs or T cells enriched from blood (not recorded which). The CDR3 sequence: CASSFGTPEQYF. CDR3 nucleotide sequence: TGTGCCAGCAGTTTCGGGACTCCCGAGCAGTACTTC.